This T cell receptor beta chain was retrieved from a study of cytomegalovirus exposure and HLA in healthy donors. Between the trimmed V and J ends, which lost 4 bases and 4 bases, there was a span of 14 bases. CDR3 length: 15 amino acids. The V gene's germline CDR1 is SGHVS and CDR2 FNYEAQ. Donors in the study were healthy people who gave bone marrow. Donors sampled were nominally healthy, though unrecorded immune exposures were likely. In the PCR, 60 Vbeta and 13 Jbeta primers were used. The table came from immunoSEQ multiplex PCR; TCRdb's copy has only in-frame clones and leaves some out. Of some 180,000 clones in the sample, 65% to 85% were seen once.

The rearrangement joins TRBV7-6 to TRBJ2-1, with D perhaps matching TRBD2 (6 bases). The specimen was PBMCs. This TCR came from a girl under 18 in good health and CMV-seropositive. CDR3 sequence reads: CASSSKTRKYNEQFF. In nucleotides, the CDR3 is TGTGCCAGCAGCTCAAAGACTAGAAAGTACAATGAGCAGTTCTTC.